These 23 T cell receptor beta chains came from one sample sequenced in a study of memory CD4+ T cells and cytomegalovirus serostatus. The sort gate was single viable CD3+CD4+CD8-CD45RO+ cells for memory CD4+ T cells. Measured with immunoSEQ multiplex PCR; TCRdb has only the in-frame clones, and not every one. The repertoire includes 25,000 to 30,000 clones, over 70% of them detected once, and more than 0.55% sits in the top ten. Sequences were obtained from memory CD4+ T cells from blood. The receptor source for this set is an adult in good health and CMV-seronegative.

This rearrangement joins TRBV6-1 to TRBJ1-3, with TRBD1 matching over 7 bases. From germline, CDR1 is MNHNS and CDR2 SASEGT. V shed 1 base, J shed 4 bases, and the junction held 10 bases outside the gene matches. This CDR3 is built from 17 residues. The CDR3 nucleotides read TGTGCCAGCAGTGAAGGGAGGGCAGGGGGTATGGGAAACACCATATATTTT. Translation: CASSEGRAGGMGNTIYF.

A word on this clone: The same CDR3 also results from other DNA sequences found in this sample. The rearrangement uses TRBV27 and TRBJ2-1; tentative D call: TRBD1 (5 bases). This CDR3 has 14 amino acids. CDR1 and CDR2 (germline): MNHEY, SMNVEV (reference sequence). Between the trimmed V and J ends, which lost 5 bases and 6 bases, there was a span of 14 bases. CDR3 loop: CASSPLQGRNEQFF. In nucleotides, the CDR3 is TGTGCCAGCAGTCCCCTGCAGGGCCGCAATGAGCAGTTCTTC.

The chain employs TRBV6-6 and TRBJ2-2; no definite D call. Germline values: CDR1 MNHNY, CDR2 SVGAGI (reference sequence). Trimming stripped 8 bases from V and 4 bases from J, with 11 bases between. The CDR3 has 13 residues. This chain's CDR3 is CASGIGVTGELFF. The CDR3 nucleotides are TGTGCCAGCGGTATCGGAGTCACCGGGGAGCTGTTTTTT.

V usage is TRBV4-3 and J usage is TRBJ2-2; D is unresolved. The V gene's germline CDR1 is LGHNA and CDR2 YSLEER. This CDR3 is 17 amino acids long. Trimming cost V 3 bases and J 2 bases, with 16 bases left between them. The CDR3 loop is CASSQEPSGLNTGELFF. The CDR3 bases are TGCGCCAGCAGCCAGGAGCCATCCGGTTTAAACACCGGGGAGCTGTTTTTT.

This clone was picked up one time. The chain combines TRBV11-3 with TRBJ1-1, with no clear D. V gave up 5 bases and J gave up 1 base, with 11 bases separating them. Per the germline V gene, CDR1 is SGHNT and CDR2 is YENEEA. The CDR3 covers 14 residues. CDR3 DNA sequence: TGTGCCAGCAGCCTGCGGACTGCGAACACTGAAGCTTTCTTT. Translation gives CASSLRTANTEAFF.

This clone was seen more than once but under ten times. V gene TRBV11-2 combines with J gene TRBJ2-1, with a tentative D call TRBD2 (5 bases). The CDR3 extends over 14 amino acids. Trimming removed 1 base from V and 3 bases from J, with 7 bases in between. Germline assignment: CDR1 SGHAT and CDR2 FQNNGV. The DNA for the CDR3 is TGTGCCAGCAGCTTAGTCGAGGGCTACAATGAGCAGTTCTTC. Its protein is CASSLVEGYNEQFF. Together with reference TRBV11-2 and TRBJ2-1, the CDR3 gives the full variable domain: EAGVAQSPRYKIIEKRQSVAFWCNPISGHATLYWYQQILGQGPKLLIQFQNNGVVDDSQLPKDRFSAERLKGVDSTLKIQPAKLEDSAVYLCASSLVEGYNEQFFGPGTRLTVL.

This chain's CDR3 is CASKPGLAHYEQYF. CDR3 in DNA: TGTGCCAGCAAACCGGGACTAGCGCACTACGAGCAGTACTTC. This sequence joins TRBV6-5 and TRBJ2-7, with TRBD2 matching over 10 bases. This CDR3 region has 14 residues. V trimming: 7 bases; J trimming: 3 bases; junction bases outside the gene matches: 6. Per the germline V gene, CDR1 is MNHEY and CDR2 is SVGAGI.

The V call is TRBV10-3, the J call TRBJ1-2, with D possibly matching TRBD1 (6 bases). V lost 7 bases and J lost 7, with 19 bases in between. The length of the CDR3 is 14 residues. CDR1 and CDR2 (germline): ENHRY, SYGVKD. The CDR3 region is CAIKLQGDSSGYTF. CDR3 DNA: TGTGCCATCAAGTTACAGGGTGACTCCTCTGGCTACACCTTC.

In its sample, this clone was seen once. The V call is TRBV5-1, the J call TRBJ2-5; D might be TRBD1 (5 bases). V was pared by 3 bases and J by 0 bases, with 12 bases between. The CDR3 covers 15 residues. Germline CDR1 and CDR2: SGHRS and YFSETQ. CDR3 sequence: CASSSQPGNQETQYF. The CDR3 nucleotides are TGCGCCAGCAGCTCCCAGCCAGGGAACCAAGAGACCCAGTACTTC. Full variable domain (rest looked up from reference TRBV5-1 and TRBJ2-5): KAGVTQTPRYLIKTRGQQVTLSCSPISGHRSVSWYQQTPGQGLQFLFEYFSETQRNKGNFPGRFSGRQFSNSRSEMNVSTLELGDSALYLCASSSQPGNQETQYFGPGTRLLVL.

This clone was seen just once. The CDR3: CASSQDSGSSYTF. The CDR3 DNA reads TGCGCCAGCAGCCAAGACTCAGGGTCTAGCTACACCTTC. J is TRBJ1-2 and V is TRBV4-3; maybe TRBD1 (5 bases). The CDR3 is 13 residues long. Germline CDR1 is LGHNA and CDR2 is YSLEER. Trimming removed 0 bases from V and 9 bases from J, with 11 bases in between.

V gene TRBV7-2 combines with J gene TRBJ1-2, with TRBD1 matching over 7 bases. CDR3 length: 13 amino acids. Germline CDR1 and CDR2: SGHTA and FQGNSA. V gave up 4 bases and J gave up 2 bases; unmatched junction bases: 1. CDR3 loop: CASSSGQNYGYTF. CDR3 sequence (DNA): TGTGCCAGCAGCTCGGGACAGAACTATGGCTACACCTTC.

This chain links TRBV19 with TRBJ1-1, with TRBD1 identical over 8 bases. The length of the CDR3 is 13 residues. V dropped 5 bases and J dropped 9; count of bases not matched to a gene: 8. Germline-derived CDR1 and CDR2 are LNHDA and SQIVND (reference sequence). CDR3 protein: CASSVQTGAQAFF. As DNA, the CDR3 is TGTGCCAGTAGTGTTCAGACAGGGGCTCAAGCTTTCTTT.

The table lists this clone with a count of one. This chain uses TRBV9 with TRBJ2-7; weak D call: TRBD2 (7 bases). The germline V and J ends were trimmed by 4 bases and 2 bases, with 16 bases remaining between them. CDR3 length: 15 amino acids. Germline V gene lookup returns CDR1 SGDLS and CDR2 YYNGEE. The CDR3 sequence: CASSLFGGGPYEQYF. DNA for the CDR3: TGTGCCAGCAGCCTCTTTGGGGGGGGCCCCTACGAGCAGTACTTC.

The chain joins TRBV7-9 to TRBJ1-4; the match to TRBD1 covers 8 bases. V trimming: 0 bases; J trimming: 1 base; junction bases outside the gene matches: 7. Germline V gives CDR1 SEHNR, CDR2 FQNEAQ (reference sequence). The CDR3 contains 18 residues. This CDR3 is CASSLATGGGRTNEKLFF. In DNA form, the CDR3 reads TGTGCCAGCAGCTTAGCTACAGGGGGTGGCAGAACTAATGAAAAACTGTTTTTT.

DNA of the CDR3: TGTGCCTGGACTACAGGGTCCTATGGCTACACCTTC. Translation gives CAWTTGSYGYTF. The chain couples TRBV30 to TRBJ1-2; possibly TRBD1 for D (6 bases). Trimming removed 4 bases at V and 4 bases at J, with 10 bases between. The CDR3 loop spans 12 amino acids. Germline V gives CDR1 GTSNPN, CDR2 SVGIG (reference sequence).

V is TRBV5-4 and J is TRBJ2-7; a possible D gene is TRBD1 (6 bases). The V end was cut by 5 bases, the J end by 0 bases, with 12 bases between. The CDR3 contains 14 residues. Germline V gives CDR1 SGHNT, CDR2 YYREEE (reference sequence). In DNA form, the CDR3 reads TGTGCCAGCAGACTAGGGGGACCCTCCTACGAGCAGTACTTC. Its translation: CASRLGGPSYEQYF.

This clone has a handful of counts. The V gene is TRBV27, the J gene TRBJ1-5, with 12 nucleotides matching TRBD1. The CDR3 is 16 amino acids. Trimming cost V 8 bases and J 6 bases; bases outside gene matches: 11. CDR1 and CDR2 (germline): MNHEY, SMNVEV (reference sequence). Written as DNA, the CDR3 is TGTGCCAGCCGGGTTTCGGGACAGGGGGCGAGTCAGCCCCAGCATTTT. It yields the protein CASRVSGQGASQPQHF.

Comments on this clone: Distinct nucleotide sequences in the sample also encode this CDR3. The rearrangement uses TRBV19 and TRBJ1-5; 9 nucleotides line up with TRBD1. CDR1 is LNHDA, CDR2 SQIVND, per germline (reference sequence). The CDR3 consists of 15 residues. V shed 6 bases and J 6 bases; nucleotides not matched to a gene: 9. DNA of the CDR3: TGTGCCAGTAGCTCAACAGGGGGCGCGGGTCAGCCCCAGCATTTT. Protein sequence: CASSSTGGAGQPQHF.

V is TRBV9 and J is TRBJ2-3; no definite D call. The CDR3 contains 13 residues. Deletions cut 3 bases from V and 1 base from J, with 6 bases between. The germline V gene encodes CDR1 SGDLS and CDR2 YYNGEE. The CDR3 DNA reads TGTGCCAGCAGCGGCCCCCGCACAGATACGCAGTATTTT. It specifies CASSGPRTDTQYF.

The V gene is TRBV6-6, the J gene TRBJ1-1, with 9 bases matching TRBD1. There are 13 residues in the CDR3. Germline assignment: CDR1 MNHNY and CDR2 SVGAGI (reference sequence). V gave up 6 bases and J gave up 14 bases; unmatched junction bases: 13. For the CDR3, the DNA is TGTGCCAGCAGACGAGGACAGGGGACGGAATGCTTCTTT. As protein: CASRRGQGTECFF.

This sequence joins TRBV4-3 and TRBJ1-2; D ambiguous. V was shortened by 0 bases and J by 4 bases, with 15 bases between the two germline ends. This CDR3 is 16 amino acids long. Germline lookup yields CDR1 LGHNA and CDR2 YSLEER. The CDR3 DNA reads TGCGCCAGCAGCCAAGACCGGGCGCGGCAGAGCTATGGCTACACCTTC. Translating gives CASSQDRARQSYGYTF.

The rearrangement uses TRBV14 and TRBJ2-2, with D possibly TRBD1 on 5 matching bases. Germline loops: CDR1 SGHDN, CDR2 FVKESK. The CDR3 loop spans 16 amino acids. V shed 4 bases and J shed 4 bases, with 16 bases lying between them. The CDR3 protein is CASSRAGGASTGELFF. CDR3 nucleotides: TGTGCCAGCAGCCGAGCCGGTGGGGCCTCCACCGGGGAGCTGTTTTTT.

This chain connects TRBV10-3 to TRBJ2-7, with D perhaps TRBD2 (6 bases). There are 12 residues in the CDR3. The germline gives CDR1 ENHRY, CDR2 SYGVKD. The V and J ends lost 6 bases and 6 bases respectively, with 12 bases between them. The CDR3: CAIRDRDSEQYF. Here the CDR3 DNA reads TGTGCCATCAGGGATCGGGACTCCGAGCAGTACTTC.